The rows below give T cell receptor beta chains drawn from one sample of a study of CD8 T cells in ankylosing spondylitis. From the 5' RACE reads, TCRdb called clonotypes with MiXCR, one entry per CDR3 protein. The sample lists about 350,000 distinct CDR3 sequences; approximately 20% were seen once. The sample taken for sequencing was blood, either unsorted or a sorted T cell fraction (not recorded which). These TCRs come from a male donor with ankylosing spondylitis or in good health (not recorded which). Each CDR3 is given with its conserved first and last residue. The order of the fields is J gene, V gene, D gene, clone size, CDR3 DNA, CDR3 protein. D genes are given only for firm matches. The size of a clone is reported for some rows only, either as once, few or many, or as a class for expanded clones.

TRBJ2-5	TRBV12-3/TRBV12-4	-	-	TGTGCCAGCAGTTTGGGCAGCCATTCGGAGACCCAGTACTTC	CASSLGSHSETQYF
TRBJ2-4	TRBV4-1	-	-	TGCGCCAGCAGCCCGAGGGAGGCGGCCAAAAACATTCAGTACTTC	CASSPREAAKNIQYF
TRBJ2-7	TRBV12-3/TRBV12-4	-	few	TGTGCCAGCAGTTTAGGGGGGGGGCAGAGTGAGCAGTACTTC	CASSLGGGQSEQYF
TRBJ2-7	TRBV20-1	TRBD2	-	TGCAGTGCCGGTGGGGGGGTTGTCTCCTACGAGCAGTACTTC	CSAGGGVVSYEQYF
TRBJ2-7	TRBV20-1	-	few	TGCAGTGCTCTCAAACGGGGCAGGGGTCGCTCCTACGAGCAGTACTTC	CSALKRGRGRSYEQYF
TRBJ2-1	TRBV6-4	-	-	TGTGCCAGCAGTGACTCGACGTTGGGGGCCTCCTACAATGAGCAGTTCTTC	CASSDSTLGASYNEQFF
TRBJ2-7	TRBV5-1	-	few	TGCGCCAGCAGCTTGGGGACAGATTACTACGAGCAGTACTTC	CASSLGTDYYEQYF
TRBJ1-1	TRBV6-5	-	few	TGTGCCAGCAGTTACTCGTATATCCAGAACACTGAAGCTTTCTTT	CASSYSYIQNTEAFF
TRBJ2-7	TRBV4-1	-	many	TGCGCCAGCAGCCAGGATCCCGGGACTTCCTACGAGCAGTACTTC	CASSQDPGTSYEQYF
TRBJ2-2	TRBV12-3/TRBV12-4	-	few	TGTGCCAGCAACAAGGAGGGCGGCAACACCGGGGAGCTGTTTTTT	CASNKEGGNTGELFF
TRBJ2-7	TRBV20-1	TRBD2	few	TGCACGGCGGGGGAACCCTACGAGCAGTACTTC	CTAGEPYEQYF
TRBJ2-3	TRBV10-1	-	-	TGCGCCAGCAGTGACGGGACGTGGAGCACAGATACGCAGTATTTT	CASSDGTWSTDTQYF
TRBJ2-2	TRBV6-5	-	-	TGTGCCAGCAGCCCTGACATCGCCGGGGAGCTGTTTTTT	CASSPDIAGELFF
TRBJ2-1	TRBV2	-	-	TGTGCCAGCACTCGAACTACCCCCAGCTCCTACAATGAGCAGTTCTTC	CASTRTTPSSYNEQFF
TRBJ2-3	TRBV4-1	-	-	TGTGCCAGCAGCCAAGCTGGAGATACGCAGTATTTT	CASSQAGDTQYF
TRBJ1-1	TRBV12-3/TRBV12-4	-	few	TGTGCCAGCAGTTTGGGAGGCAGCGGCACTGAAGCTTTCTTT	CASSLGGSGTEAFF
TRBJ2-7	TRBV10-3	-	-	TGTGCCACCCGGGCCGAGAGTACCTACGAGCAGTACTTC	CATRAESTYEQYF
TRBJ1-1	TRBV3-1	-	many	TGTGCCAGCAGCCAAGATCCAGTGAACACTGAAGCTTTCTTT	CASSQDPVNTEAFF
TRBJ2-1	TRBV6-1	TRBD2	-	TGTGCCAGCAGTCAAGGACTAGCGGATTACTACAATGAGCAGTTCTTC	CASSQGLADYYNEQFF
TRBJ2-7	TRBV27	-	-	TGTGCCAGCTGGCCTCAGGGGAATAGCTACGAGCAGTACTTC	CASWPQGNSYEQYF
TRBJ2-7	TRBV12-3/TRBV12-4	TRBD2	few	TGTGCCAGCAGTTTGGCGGGGGGGCCCGCCTACGAGCAGTACTTC	CASSLAGGPAYEQYF
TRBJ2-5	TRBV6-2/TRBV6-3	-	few	TGTGCCAGCGGGGCCCTAGCGAGGCTAGAGACCCAGTACTTC	CASGALARLETQYF